What follows are 26 T cell receptor beta chains derived from one specimen sequenced in a study of early T cells in non-severe SARS-CoV-2 infection listed by TCRdb under 2021. The method behind the library was 5' RACE. This sample was sequenced with a NextSeq 500. In TCRdb, the public reads were trimmed at Q25 with fastp and aligned with MiXCR, with productive beta chains retained. Identical CDR3 proteins give one entry, which carries the most common genes and DNA. This sample is represented by some 61,000 distinct CDR3 sequences; 7% to 10% of them were singletons. The ten largest clones take up 20% to 25% of the sample. The source material was whole blood. Receptor source: an adult who was a healthcare worker with PCR-confirmed SARS-CoV-2 infection or an uninfected control (not recorded which).

This CDR3 is CASSLRASSPEAFF. DNA of the CDR3: TGCGCCAGCAGCTTGAGAGCCTCATCTCCTGAAGCTTTCTTT. This chain connects TRBV5-1 to TRBJ1-1; no clear D. The CDR3 has 14 residues. CDR1 and CDR2 (germline): SGHRS, YFSETQ. V lost 1 base and J 6 bases, leaving 13 bases between the germline ends.

The chain is built from TRBV20-1 and TRBJ2-2; 10 bases line up with TRBD2. V dropped 7 bases and J dropped 4; count of bases not matched to a gene: 9. Germline V gene lookup returns CDR1 DFQATT and CDR2 SNEGSKA (reference sequence). This CDR3 is built from 15 residues. In DNA form, the CDR3 reads TGCAGTGTGAAGCGGGGGGGCCGGAGCACCGGGGAGCTGTTTTTT. Translation gives CSVKRGGRSTGELFF.

This clonotype was observed many times. The rearrangement links TRBV12-3 or TRBV12-4 to TRBJ1-6; no reliable D call. The CDR3 covers 12 residues. The ends were cut back, 2 bases at V and 10 bases at J, with 6 bases in the middle. The CDR3: CASSLISSPLHF. CDR3 sequence (DNA): TGTGCCAGCAGTTTAATCAGCTCACCCCTCCACTTT.

This clonotype was counted many times. Germline is not matched at one junction end, which may reflect a read error. The J gene is TRBJ1-5, the V gene TRBV12-3 or TRBV12-4; D is perhaps TRBD1 (5 bases). The CDR3 is 12 amino acids. This chain's CDR3 is CASSLGAGAQHF. CDR3 DNA sequence: TGTGCCAGCAGCTTAGGGGCCGGGGCCCAGCATTTT.

Ten or more counts support this clonotype. This chain connects TRBV5-5 to TRBJ2-7, with D uncertain. This CDR3 is built from 14 residues. The V end lost 0 bases, the J end lost 1 base, and 8 bases lay between the germline ends. CDR1 and CDR2 from the germline V gene are SGHKS and YYEKEE (reference sequence). This CDR3 reads CASSLVFGSYEQYF. For the CDR3, the DNA is TGTGCCAGCAGCTTGGTCTTCGGTTCCTACGAGCAGTACTTC.

This clonotype was seen a few times. The chain uses TRBV5-4 and TRBJ2-3, with D possibly TRBD1 on 5 matching bases. The CDR3 consists of 13 residues. Per the germline V gene, CDR1 is SGHNT and CDR2 is YYREEE (reference sequence). Trimming pared 7 bases from V and 8 bases from J, leaving 17 bases between. CDR3 DNA: TGTGCCAGCTGTCTCTTTGGGGCTGGTACGCAGTATTTT. This sequence encodes CASCLFGAGTQYF.

This clonotype was counted between two and nine times. The chain carries TRBV6-1 and TRBJ1-1; a possible D gene is TRBD1 (6 bases). Germline values: CDR1 MNHNS, CDR2 SASEGT. This CDR3 contains 14 residues. V lost 3 bases, J lost 5 bases, and 13 bases lay in between. The CDR3 sequence: CASSDTGIWTEAFF. The CDR3 region has the DNA TGTGCCAGCAGTGACACAGGGATCTGGACTGAAGCTTTCTTT.

The sample holds many counts of this clonotype. The CDR3 bases are TGTGCCAGCAGCCAGTCGTTGCGGCGGGACGCAAGCTCTGGAAACACCATATATTTT. This sequence encodes CASSQSLRRDASSGNTIYF. This chain joins TRBV7-9 and TRBJ1-3; D perhaps matches TRBD1 (5 bases). This CDR3 region has 19 residues. Germline-derived CDR1 and CDR2 are SEHNR and FQNEAQ (reference sequence). The V end lost 5 bases, the J end lost 0 bases, and 23 bases lay between the germline ends.

This chain uses TRBV9 with TRBJ1-2; 7 nucleotides agree with TRBD1. V lost 3 bases, J lost 3 bases, and 11 bases stayed unmatched. The CDR3 covers 16 residues. From germline, CDR1 is SGDLS and CDR2 YYNGEE. The chain's CDR3 is CASSASDRDLYYGYTF. The CDR3 coding sequence is TGTGCCAGCAGCGCGTCCGACAGGGACTTGTACTATGGCTACACCTTC.

This chain uses TRBV30 with TRBJ2-7; D gene unclear. The CDR3 covers 15 residues. Germline V gene sequence: CDR1 GTSNPN, CDR2 SVGIG (reference sequence). V shed 0 bases and J shed 0 bases, with 12 bases lying between them. The CDR3 DNA follows: TGTGCCTGGAGTGTACCCCCTGCAGCCTCCTACGAGCAGTACTTC. Translating gives CAWSVPPAASYEQYF.

V usage is TRBV7-2 and J usage is TRBJ1-1, with D hard to call. The CDR3 contains 13 residues. The V end was cut by 10 bases, the J end by 0 bases, with 12 bases between. Germline assignment: CDR1 SGHTA and CDR2 FQGNSA. As DNA, the CDR3 is TGTGCCACCATTGAGGGTATGAACACTGAAGCTTTCTTT. Protein sequence: CATIEGMNTEAFF.

This clonotype has ten or more counts. The genes are TRBV5-4 and TRBJ2-1, with D possibly called TRBD1 or TRBD2 (5 bases each). The CDR3 runs 15 residues. V was trimmed by 4 bases and J by 0 bases, leaving 11 bases between them. CDR1 SGHNT and CDR2 YYREEE come from the germline V gene (reference sequence). The CDR3 loop reads CASSRDGSSYNEQFF. The CDR3 nucleotides read TGTGCCAGCAGCCGGGACGGCAGCTCCTACAATGAGCAGTTCTTC.

This chain joins TRBV29-1 and TRBJ1-1, with D tentatively TRBD1 (6 bases). The CDR3 covers 15 residues. V was shortened by 0 bases and J by 4 bases, with 15 bases between the two germline ends. Germline V gene data show CDR1 as SQVTM and CDR2 as ANQGSEA. The CDR3 reads CSVEDRQAGITEAFF. Written as DNA, the CDR3 is TGCAGCGTTGAAGATCGACAGGCAGGGATCACTGAAGCTTTCTTT.

This clonotype was observed a handful of times. This sequence joins TRBV4-1 and TRBJ2-1, with TRBD1 matching 8 bases. The CDR3 has 17 residues. The V and J ends lost 5 bases and 7 bases, in that order; junction bases with no gene match: 16. CDR1 and CDR2 from the germline V gene are MGHRA and YSYEKL. CDR3 coding DNA: TGCGCCAGCAGCAGCGCAGGGGGCGCGGGCATTCCAAATGAGCAGTTCTTC. Amino acid sequence: CASSSAGGAGIPNEQFF.

This clonotype was recorded a few times. This chain connects TRBV9 to TRBJ2-2; D call uncertain. V was clipped by 0 bases and J by 7 bases, with 4 bases between them. The CDR3 contains 12 residues. The germline gives CDR1 SGDLS, CDR2 YYNGEE. The CDR3 region has the DNA TGTGCCAGCAGCGTAGACATCGGGGAGCTGTTTTTT. Protein sequence: CASSVDIGELFF.

CDR3 sequence (DNA): TGTGCCAGCAGCCCTCGGACAGCTAACACTGAAGCTTTCTTT. Translation gives CASSPRTANTEAFF. The chain recombines TRBV3-1 with TRBJ1-1; perhaps TRBD1 as D (6 bases). Trimming cost V 4 bases and J 2 bases, with 11 bases left between them. The germline V gene has CDR1 LGHDT and CDR2 YNNKEL (reference sequence). The CDR3 loop spans 14 amino acids.

The rearrangement joins TRBV29-1 to TRBJ2-1, with D possibly being TRBD1 (6 bases). The CDR3 runs 13 residues. The germline gives CDR1 SQVTM, CDR2 ANQGSEA. The ends were cut back, 5 bases at V and 1 base at J, with 9 bases in the middle. The CDR3 spells CSVKQGSYNEQFF. Written as DNA, the CDR3 is TGCAGCGTTAAACAGGGATCCTACAATGAGCAGTTCTTC.

This clonotype turned up a few times. The CDR3 region has the DNA TGTGCCAGCAGTGAATTGACTGGTAGCTCCTACAATGAGCAGTTCTTC. Translating gives CASSELTGSSYNEQFF. The chain has TRBV6-1 and TRBJ2-1; D remains unclear. V lost 2 bases and J 0 bases, leaving 11 bases between the germline ends. Germline-derived CDR1 and CDR2 are MNHNS and SASEGT. The CDR3 is 16 residues long.

The table lists this clonotype with a few counts. The rearrangement links TRBV20-1 to TRBJ1-5; TRBD1 matches at 10 bases. This CDR3 spans 14 amino acids. Germline loops: CDR1 DFQATT, CDR2 SNEGSKA (reference sequence). V dropped 1 base and J dropped 7; count of bases not matched to a gene: 4. CDR3 in DNA: TGCAGTGCTAGAGCTAGGACAGGGGGGCAGCCCCAGCATTTT. Its protein product is CSARARTGGQPQHF.

This clonotype was seen many times. The CDR3 DNA sequence: TGTGCCAGCAGTTCTCAGGGGAACACTGAAGCTTTCTTT. The encoded protein is CASSSQGNTEAFF. V gene TRBV6-1 combines with J gene TRBJ1-1, with a possible D match to TRBD1 (5 bases). The V end lost 5 bases, the J end lost 1 base, and 8 bases lay between the germline ends. Germline CDR1 is MNHNS and CDR2 is SASEGT. CDR3 length equals 13 residues.

This clonotype came up a few times. This chain joins TRBV6-5 and TRBJ2-1; 7 bases are a match to TRBD1. The V segment lost 5 bases and the J segment 6 bases; nucleotides outside the gene matches: 7. The CDR3 spans 14 residues. Germline V gene sequence: CDR1 MNHEY, CDR2 SVGAGI. CDR3 sequence: CASSRGGQFNEQFF. For the CDR3, the DNA is TGTGCCAGCAGTCGTGGGGGACAGTTCAATGAGCAGTTCTTC.

There are a few counts of this clonotype. The chain combines TRBV20-1 with TRBJ1-1, with TRBD1 as a possible D gene (5 bases). V dropped 3 bases and J dropped 3 bases, with 8 bases sitting between them. The V gene's germline CDR1 is DFQATT and CDR2 SNEGSKA (reference sequence). The CDR3 extends over 12 amino acids. Written as DNA, the CDR3 is TGCAGTGCTAGTGACAGATACACTGAAGCTTTCTTT. Amino acid sequence: CSASDRYTEAFF.

The V gene is TRBV20-1, the J gene TRBJ2-3; either TRBD1 or TRBD2 may supply D (5 bases each). With 0 bases removed from V and 2 bases from J, the gap between germline ends came to 12 bases. Looked up from germline, CDR1 is DFQATT and CDR2 is SNEGSKA (reference sequence). The CDR3 spans 15 residues. The DNA of the CDR3 is TGCAGTGCTAGAGATCCAGGGACGTACACAGATACGCAGTATTTT. This gives the protein CSARDPGTYTDTQYF.

This chain joins TRBV12-3 or TRBV12-4 and TRBJ2-5, with D maybe TRBD2 (7 bases). The CDR3 has 14 residues. Between the trimmed V and J ends, which lost 3 bases and 5 bases, there was a span of 13 bases. The DNA for the CDR3 is TGTGCCAGCAGTTTGTCGGGGGGCTTGGAGACCCAGTACTTC. Protein: CASSLSGGLETQYF.

Notes on this clonotype: One end of the junction fails to match germline, which may point to a read error. The chain employs TRBV29-1 and TRBJ2-1; D is perhaps TRBD2 (6 bases). Germline V gene sequence: CDR1 SQVTM, CDR2 ANQGSEA. This CDR3 comprises 14 residues. The CDR3 sequence: CSVELANSYNELFF. The CDR3 DNA is TGCAGCGTTGAACTAGCGAACTCCTACAATGAGCTGTTCTTC.

This clonotype was detected many times. The chain joins TRBV20-1 to TRBJ2-7, with D perhaps TRBD1 (5 bases). The CDR3 runs 13 residues. Germline assignment: CDR1 DFQATT and CDR2 SNEGSKA (reference sequence). Trimming pared 0 bases from V and 5 bases from J, leaving 11 bases between. For the CDR3, the DNA is TGCAGTGCTAGAGATCTCAGGGTCCACGAGCAGTACTTC. Amino acids: CSARDLRVHEQYF.